Each of the 17 T cell receptor beta chains below was sequenced from the same sample in a study of cytomegalovirus exposure and HLA in healthy donors. A multiplex PCR was run with 60 Vbeta primers and 13 Jbeta primers. Here immunoSEQ multiplex PCR was the method, and the copy in TCRdb shows in-frame clones only, minus some. In the table there are roughly 240,000 clones, roughly 78% of which are singletons. The sequencing input was PBMCs. The source is a boy younger than 18 in good health and CMV-seronegative.

The chain has TRBV14 and TRBJ2-1; 10 nucleotides line up with TRBD2. The germline gives CDR1 SGHDN, CDR2 FVKESK. The CDR3 is 18 amino acids. Unmatched junction bases numbered 12, after V lost 0 bases and J lost 7 bases. CDR3 coding DNA: TGTGCCAGCAGCCAAGATAATGGGGTACTAGCGGGGAGGAATGAGCAGTTCTTC. Its protein is CASSQDNGVLAGRNEQFF.

The chain combines TRBV10-3 with TRBJ1-5, with TRBD1 as a possible D gene (6 bases). Germline loops: CDR1 ENHRY, CDR2 SYGVKD. The CDR3 sequence is 17 residues long. With 3 bases removed from V and 0 bases from J, the gap between germline ends came to 15 bases. CDR3 coding DNA: TGTGCCATCAGTGACCCTAACGGACAGAATAGCAATCAGCCCCAGCATTTT. Residues: CAISDPNGQNSNQPQHF.

This clone was observed a handful of times. CDR3 coding DNA: TGCGCCAGCAGCTACCGACTAGCAGGATACAATGAGCAGTTCTTC. Translated: CASSYRLAGYNEQFF. V is TRBV5-1 and J is TRBJ2-1; 7 nucleotides line up with TRBD2. Germline-derived CDR1 and CDR2 are SGHRS and YFSETQ. V dropped 3 bases and J dropped 4; count of bases not matched to a gene: 7. The CDR3 spans 15 residues.

This clone was counted between two and nine times. The chain couples TRBV7-9 to TRBJ2-1; 9 bases align to TRBD1. The V gene's germline CDR1 is SEHNR and CDR2 FQNEAQ (reference sequence). V gave up 5 bases and J gave up 1 base; unmatched junction bases: 9. This CDR3 has 17 residues. CDR3 coding DNA: TGTGCCAGCAGCGTTCCCGGGACAGGGACATCCTACAATGAGCAGTTCTTC. Translation gives CASSVPGTGTSYNEQFF.

The chain links TRBV9 to TRBJ2-3; TRBD2 matches 11 bases. V was clipped by 4 bases and J by 6 bases; unmatched bases: 7. CDR3 length: 15 residues. Germline CDR1 SGDLS, CDR2 YYNGEE. The CDR3 DNA reads TGTGCCAGCAGCTTCTCTAGCGGGGGGCGGGATACGCAGTATTTT. Amino acid sequence: CASSFSSGGRDTQYF. The whole variable domain, filled in from reference TRBV9 and TRBJ2-3, reads DSGVTQTPKHLITATGQRVTLRCSPRSGDLSVYWYQQSLDQGLQFLIQYYNGEERAKGNILERFSAQQFPDLHSELNLSSLELGDSALYFCASSFSSGGRDTQYFGPGTRLTVL.

This chain links TRBV18 with TRBJ1-2; no clear D. Trimming removed 6 bases from V and 7 bases from J, with 18 bases in between. Germline V CDR1 and CDR2: KGHSH, LQKENI. The CDR3 runs 14 residues. DNA for the CDR3: TGTGCCAGCTCCTCGGGTGGGGAGTCTCGTGGCTACACCTTC. Encoded protein: CASSSGGESRGYTF.

J is TRBJ2-5 and V is TRBV7-2; TRBD2 agrees at 11 bases. The CDR3 covers 16 residues. V lost 5 bases to trimming and J lost 5 bases; unmatched junction nucleotides: 10. From germline, CDR1 is SGHTA and CDR2 FQGNSA. CDR3 bases: TGTGCCAGCAGCCTTAGCGGGAGGGGGCTGGGGGAGACCCAGTACTTC. This sequence encodes CASSLSGRGLGETQYF.

The chain uses TRBV7-9 and TRBJ1-1; 8 nucleotides line up with TRBD1. The CDR3 has 14 residues. Trimming took 3 bases from V and 1 from J; bases not matched to a gene: 1. Germline CDR1 is SEHNR and CDR2 is FQNEAQ (reference sequence). CDR3 in DNA: TGTGCCAGCAGCTTGGGGACAGGGAACACTGAAGCTTTCTTT. Protein: CASSLGTGNTEAFF.

V gene TRBV5-1 combines with J gene TRBJ2-5, with 7 nucleotides matching TRBD1. Matching the DNA end better, TRBJ2-7 makes the J call doubtful. Looked up from germline, CDR1 is SGHRS and CDR2 is YFSETQ. The CDR3 extends over 14 amino acids. CDR3: CASSREDRAYEQYF. The CDR3 DNA sequence: TGCGCCAGCAGCCGCGAAGACAGGGCCTACGAGCAGTACTTC.

The CDR3 region has the DNA TGCGCCAGCAGCTTAGGGACTAGGGAGGAGCAGTACTTC. Its protein is CASSLGTREEQYF. The rearrangement joins TRBV5-1 to TRBJ2-7; TRBD2 aligns across 8 bases. There are 13 residues in the CDR3. J gave up 7 bases and V 2 bases, and 5 bases lay outside the gene matches. Germline values: CDR1 SGHRS, CDR2 YFSETQ.

The CDR3 DNA is TGTGCCAGCTCACCGAGGACAGCTTCAGACACTGAAGCTTTCTTT. It translates to CASSPRTASDTEAFF. The V call is TRBV18, the J call TRBJ1-1, with a tentative D call TRBD1 (6 bases). The germline V and J ends were trimmed by 3 bases and 3 bases, with 14 bases remaining between them. Looked up from germline, CDR1 is KGHSH and CDR2 is LQKENI. The CDR3 consists of 15 residues.

The rearrangement links TRBV5-1 to TRBJ2-5, with 8 nucleotides matching TRBD1. Near its end, the DNA agrees better with TRBJ2-7, so the J call may be wrong. CDR3 length: 14 residues. Germline V lookup: CDR1 SGHRS, CDR2 YFSETQ. The CDR3 reads CASSLNWDRYEQYF. The CDR3 DNA reads TGCGCCAGCAGCTTGAACTGGGACAGGTACGAGCAGTACTTC.

This clone was detected only a few times. The rearrangement links TRBV27 to TRBJ2-7, with D possibly matching TRBD1 (6 bases). The V end was cut by 5 bases, the J end by 2 bases, with 16 bases between. CDR1 is MNHEY, CDR2 SMNVEV, per germline (reference sequence). The CDR3 length is 15 residues. The CDR3 bases are TGTGCCAGCAGTACAACCGGGACACTAACCTACGAGCAGTACTTC. The encoded protein is CASSTTGTLTYEQYF.

The chain links TRBV7-8 to TRBJ1-1; D is unresolved. The CDR3 runs 14 residues. Germline values: CDR1 SGHVS, CDR2 FQNEAQ. The V gene lost 2 bases and the J gene lost 0 bases, with 7 bases spanning the gap. In DNA, the CDR3 is TGTGCCAGCAGCTTACGCCAGGTGAACACTGAAGCTTTCTTT. Translation: CASSLRQVNTEAFF.

The chain is built from TRBV7-9 and TRBJ1-6; D may be TRBD1 (6 bases). The CDR3 has 15 amino acids. CDR1 is SEHNR and CDR2 is FQNEAQ in the germline V gene (reference sequence). V lost 1 base and J 11 bases, leaving 15 bases between the germline ends. This CDR3 is CASSLGQAGGPPLHF. The CDR3 nucleotides read TGTGCCAGCAGCTTAGGCCAGGCCGGGGGGCCACCCCTCCACTTT.

This clone has just one count. This chain joins TRBV25-1 and TRBJ1-2; TRBD1 agrees at 8 bases. Germline CDR1 MGHDK, CDR2 SYGVNS. The V segment lost 0 bases and the J segment 5 bases; nucleotides outside the gene matches: 11. CDR3 size: 17 residues. CDR3 sequence (DNA): TGTGCCAGCAGTGAATATACCCCGACAGGGGTGGGGTATGGCTACACCTTC. It translates to CASSEYTPTGVGYGYTF.

The chain is built from TRBV5-6 and TRBJ1-5, with 10 bases matching TRBD1. The CDR3 sequence is 17 residues long. Germline V gene data show CDR1 as SGHDT and CDR2 as YYEEEE. V was clipped by 1 base and J by 3 bases; unmatched bases: 7. CDR3 sequence: CASSLRGTGAYNQPQHF. The CDR3 nucleotides are TGTGCCAGCAGCTTGCGGGGGACAGGGGCCTACAATCAGCCCCAGCATTTT.